The 23 T cell receptor beta chains below come from one sample, sequenced in a study of blood T cells in healthy people across ages. It was with a sample-barcoded 5' primer and a J-beta primer mix that a second PCR of about 6 to 12 cycles was run. Via MiXCR, TCRdb re-called the 5' RACE reads, giving one row per CDR3 protein. The table shows more than 500,000 distinct CDR3 sequences, with roughly a quarter occurring only once. These same data were also listed under a study on T cells of mothers and their children.

Sequencing was done on a sample of blood. The receptors derive from a boy aged 2 to 10 in good health.

The gene calls are TRBV7-9 and TRBJ2-7; TRBD2 matches 8 bases. J gave up 7 bases and V 5 bases, and 4 bases lay outside the gene matches. The CDR3 runs to 12 residues. Germline loops: CDR1 SEHNR, CDR2 FQNEAQ (reference sequence). In nucleotides, the CDR3 is TGTGCCAGCAGCCCGACGGGAGGGGAGCAGTACTTC. Translating it yields CASSPTGGEQYF.

Only one count was recorded for this clonotype. The chain is built from TRBV11-2 and TRBJ2-7; D uncertain. The V end lost 5 bases, the J end lost 3 bases, and 11 bases lay between the germline ends. CDR1 and CDR2 (germline): SGHAT, FQNNGV. CDR3 length: 13 amino acids. The CDR3 sequence is CASSPSRVYEQYF. CDR3 in DNA: TGTGCCAGCAGCCCCAGTAGGGTCTACGAGCAGTACTTC.

This clonotype was seen at least ten times. V is TRBV3-1 and J is TRBJ2-7, with 12 bases fitting TRBD2. Trimming cost V 2 bases and J 6 bases; bases outside gene matches: 5. The CDR3 is 15 amino acids. The germline gives CDR1 LGHDT, CDR2 YNNKEL (reference sequence). Here the CDR3 reads CASSQMLAGGSEQYF. As DNA, the CDR3 is TGTGCCAGCAGCCAAATGCTAGCGGGGGGGAGCGAGCAGTACTTC.

This clonotype has more than one count but fewer than ten. The rearrangement joins TRBV10-3 to TRBJ2-7; D possibly corresponds to TRBD2 (6 bases). CDR1 is ENHRY, CDR2 SYGVKD, per germline. There are 14 residues in the CDR3. Deletions cut 8 bases from V and 1 base from J, with 15 bases between. CDR3 sequence: CAISSGEVSYEQYF. In DNA form, the CDR3 reads TGTGCCATCTCCTCGGGGGAGGTATCCTACGAGCAGTACTTC.

The chain recombines TRBV11-2 with TRBJ2-1, with TRBD2 matching 10 bases. Germline-derived CDR1 and CDR2 are SGHAT and FQNNGV. V shed 1 base, J shed 8 bases, and the junction held 8 bases outside the gene matches. This CDR3 is 16 amino acids long. CDR3 protein: CASSLVERGGGDEQFF. CDR3 DNA: TGTGCCAGCAGCTTAGTAGAGCGGGGGGGCGGCGATGAGCAGTTCTTC.

This clonotype appeared a few times. The rearrangement links TRBV7-9 to TRBJ2-5; D uncertain. The DNA end is a closer match to TRBJ2-1, so the J assignment may be wrong. Germline V lookup: CDR1 SEHNR, CDR2 FQNEAQ (reference sequence). The CDR3 runs 15 residues. The CDR3 protein is CASSSQAAPPPRQFF. The DNA of the CDR3 is TGTGCCAGCAGCTCCCAGGCGGCTCCTCCCCCCCGACAGTTCTTC.

The chain links TRBV9 to TRBJ1-2; D is ambiguous. Looked up from germline, CDR1 is SGDLS and CDR2 is YYNGEE. This CDR3 has 14 amino acids. V was cut by 0 bases and J by 4 bases, with 10 bases left in between. CDR3 coding DNA: TGTGCCAGCAGCGTAGGTGGTCAGGCCTATGGCTACACCTTC. Translation: CASSVGGQAYGYTF.

The chain links TRBV4-1 to TRBJ1-1; D call uncertain. The CDR3 has 15 residues. In germline, CDR1 is MGHRA, CDR2 YSYEKL. Trimming removed 4 bases at V and 7 bases at J, with 19 bases between. CDR3 loop: CASSPFPRRSHEAFF. As DNA, the CDR3 is TGCGCCAGCAGCCCTTTTCCTCGCAGGTCCCATGAAGCTTTCTTT.

V and J are TRBV7-3 and TRBJ1-3; D is perhaps TRBD1 (5 bases). The V gene's germline CDR1 is SGHTA and CDR2 FQGTGA. V lost 5 bases and J lost 2, with 10 bases in between. This CDR3 contains 14 residues. This CDR3 reads CASSAPGPGNTIYF. CDR3 nucleotide sequence: TGTGCCAGCAGCGCCCCAGGGCCTGGAAACACCATATATTTT.

V gene TRBV3-1 combines with J gene TRBJ2-4; D perhaps matches TRBD1 (6 bases). This CDR3 spans 15 amino acids. The V and J ends lost 4 bases and 6 bases respectively, with 16 bases between them. Per the germline V gene, CDR1 is LGHDT and CDR2 is YNNKEL (reference sequence). This CDR3 reads CASSPSAGVANIQYF. CDR3 in DNA: TGTGCCAGCAGCCCTTCAGCAGGGGTCGCAAACATTCAGTACTTC.

V is TRBV10-3 and J is TRBJ2-5; perhaps TRBD2 as D (5 bases). The V end lost 3 bases, the J end lost 6 bases, and 17 bases lay between the germline ends. The CDR3 has 15 residues. The germline V gene encodes CDR1 ENHRY and CDR2 SYGVKD. CDR3 sequence (DNA): TGTGCCATCAGTGACCACGACACGTCCGGGAAGACCCAGTACTTC. Protein sequence: CAISDHDTSGKTQYF.

The V and J genes are TRBV20-1 and TRBJ1-1; TRBD1 might be the D (5 bases). Between the trimmed V and J ends, which lost 0 bases and 5 bases, there was a span of 13 bases. The CDR3 runs 14 residues. Per the germline V gene, CDR1 is DFQATT and CDR2 is SNEGSKA (reference sequence). Here the CDR3 reads CSARDPGKGTEAFF. CDR3 sequence (DNA): TGCAGTGCTAGAGACCCAGGGAAGGGGACTGAAGCTTTCTTT.

The chain couples TRBV6-1 to TRBJ1-5; D not certain. Trimming took off 0 bases at V and 6 bases at J, with 9 bases between the two ends. CDR3 length equals 14 residues. Germline V gives CDR1 MNHNS, CDR2 SASEGT. The CDR3 protein is CASSEAHSAQPQHF. CDR3 nucleotides: TGTGCCAGCAGTGAAGCTCATTCAGCTCAGCCCCAGCATTTT.

This chain connects TRBV5-6 to TRBJ2-6, with a possible D match to TRBD1 (5 bases). Germline V CDR1 and CDR2: SGHDT, YYEEEE. The CDR3 spans 17 residues. Between the trimmed V and J ends, which lost 4 bases and 0 bases, there was a span of 14 bases. CDR3 bases: TGTGCCAGCAGCCCCCCACAGGCATTCTCTGGGGCCAACGTCCTGACTTTC. Translated, it gives CASSPPQAFSGANVLTF.

This chain links TRBV20-1 with TRBJ2-1; 7 bases align to TRBD2. CDR1 is DFQATT, CDR2 SNEGSKA, per germline (reference sequence). Losses at the gene ends were 0 bases for V and 7 bases for J; bases not matched to a gene: 12. CDR3 length equals 16 residues. In nucleotides, the CDR3 is TGCAGTGCTAGAGACCTTTGGAAGGGAGGGCCAAATGAGCAGTTCTTC. It encodes CSARDLWKGGPNEQFF.

J is TRBJ1-1 and V is TRBV20-1; tentatively, D is TRBD1 (6 bases). Germline V gene data show CDR1 as DFQATT and CDR2 as SNEGSKA (reference sequence). Trimming took 6 bases from V and 5 from J, leaving 13 bases between them. The CDR3 sequence is 12 residues long. The DNA for the CDR3 is TGCAGTGCAACCTACAGGGAAACTGAAGCTTTCTTT. This encodes CSATYRETEAFF.

The chain combines TRBV27 with TRBJ1-2, with D tentatively TRBD1 (6 bases). Trimming stripped 6 bases from V and 6 bases from J, with 20 bases between. This CDR3 has 15 residues. Germline CDR1 is MNHEY and CDR2 is SMNVEV (reference sequence). The CDR3 region has the DNA TGTGCCAGCAGAAACTTAGGGGGATCTTTAAATGGCTACACCTTC. Translating it yields CASRNLGGSLNGYTF.

The chain links TRBV20-1 to TRBJ1-1, with 7 bases aligning to TRBD1. In germline, CDR1 is DFQATT, CDR2 SNEGSKA (reference sequence). The CDR3 consists of 14 residues. J lost 2 bases, V lost 5 bases, and 8 bases had no gene match. The CDR3 nucleotides are TGCAGTGCTCTTGACAGGGATAGAAACACTGAAGCTTTCTTT. This encodes CSALDRDRNTEAFF.

The rearrangement links TRBV27 to TRBJ2-7; 8 bases map to TRBD2. The ends lost 6 bases at V and 3 bases at J; junction bases unmatched: 10. The CDR3 loop spans 15 amino acids. The V gene's germline CDR1 is MNHEY and CDR2 SMNVEV (reference sequence). DNA of the CDR3: TGTGCCAGCAGCTCTTCGGGGGGGTTGGGCTACGAGCAGTACTTC. Protein sequence: CASSSSGGLGYEQYF.

This chain joins TRBV5-1 and TRBJ2-7; D unresolved. Germline V gene lookup returns CDR1 SGHRS and CDR2 YFSETQ. The CDR3 extends over 15 amino acids. V lost 0 bases and J lost 1, with 11 bases in between. The CDR3 loop is CASSLAGFPSYEQYF. As DNA, the CDR3 is TGCGCCAGCAGCTTGGCCGGATTTCCTTCCTACGAGCAGTACTTC.

The V and J genes are TRBV6-5 and TRBJ1-2; 12 bases are a match to TRBD1. The CDR3 runs 15 residues. The germline gives CDR1 MNHEY, CDR2 SVGAGI. V lost 5 bases and J lost 4; bases outside the gene matches: 5. CDR3 bases: TGTGCCAGCAGTAAGGGACAGGGGGCGGTCTATGGCTACACCTTC. This codes for CASSKGQGAVYGYTF.

This clonotype was seen at least ten times. This chain links TRBV20-1 with TRBJ2-3, with 8 bases matching TRBD2. The V and J ends lost 1 base and 3 bases, in that order; junction bases with no gene match: 21. CDR3 length: 20 residues. Germline CDR1 DFQATT, CDR2 SNEGSKA (reference sequence). Here the CDR3 reads CSARGGRSSGDLRRTDTQYF. The CDR3 bases are TGCAGTGCTAGAGGAGGGAGGAGTAGCGGGGACCTGAGAAGGACAGATACGCAGTATTTT.

The chain has TRBV20-1 and TRBJ1-2, with D hard to call. Trimming left V 1 base short and J 5 bases short, with 11 bases between. CDR1 and CDR2 (germline): DFQATT, SNEGSKA (reference sequence). This CDR3 contains 13 residues. This CDR3 reads CSARAPSRYGYTF. The CDR3 bases are TGCAGTGCTAGAGCACCGTCCCGGTATGGCTACACCTTC.